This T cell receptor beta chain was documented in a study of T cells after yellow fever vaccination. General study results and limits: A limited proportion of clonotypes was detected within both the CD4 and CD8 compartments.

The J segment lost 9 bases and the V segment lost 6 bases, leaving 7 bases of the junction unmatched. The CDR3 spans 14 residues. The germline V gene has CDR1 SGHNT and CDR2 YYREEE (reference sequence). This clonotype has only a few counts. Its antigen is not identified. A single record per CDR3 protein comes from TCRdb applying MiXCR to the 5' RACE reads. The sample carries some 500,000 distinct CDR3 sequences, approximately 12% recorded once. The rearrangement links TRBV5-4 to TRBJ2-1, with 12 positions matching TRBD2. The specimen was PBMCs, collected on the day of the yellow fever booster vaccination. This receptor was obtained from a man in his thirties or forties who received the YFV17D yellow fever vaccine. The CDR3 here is CASTLAGGPGEQFF. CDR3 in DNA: TGTGCCAGCACCCTAGCGGGAGGGCCAGGTGAGCAGTTCTTC.